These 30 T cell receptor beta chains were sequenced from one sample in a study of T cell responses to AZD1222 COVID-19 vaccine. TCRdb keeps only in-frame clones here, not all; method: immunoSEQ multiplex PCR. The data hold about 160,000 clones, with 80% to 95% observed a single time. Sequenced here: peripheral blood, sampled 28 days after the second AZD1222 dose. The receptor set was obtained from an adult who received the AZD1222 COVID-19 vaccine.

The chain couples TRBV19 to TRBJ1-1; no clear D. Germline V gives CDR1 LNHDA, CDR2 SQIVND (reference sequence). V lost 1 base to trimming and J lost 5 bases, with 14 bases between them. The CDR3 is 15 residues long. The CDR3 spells CASSIAPSLGTEAFF. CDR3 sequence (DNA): TGTGCCAGTAGTATAGCGCCCTCTCTGGGGACTGAAGCTTTCTTT.

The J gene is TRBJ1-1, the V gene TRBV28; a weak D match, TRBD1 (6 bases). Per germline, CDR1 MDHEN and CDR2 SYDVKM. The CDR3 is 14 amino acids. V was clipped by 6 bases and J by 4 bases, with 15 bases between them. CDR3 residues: CASSPGGPGTEAFF. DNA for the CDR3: TGTGCCAGCAGCCCCGGGGGGCCGGGCACTGAAGCTTTCTTT. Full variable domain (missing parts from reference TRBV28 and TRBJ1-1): DVKVTQSSRYLVKRTGEKVFLECVQDMDHENMFWYRQDPGLGLRLIYFSYDVKMKEKGDIPEGYSVSREKKERFSLILESASTNQTSMYLCASSPGGPGTEAFFGQGTRLTVV.

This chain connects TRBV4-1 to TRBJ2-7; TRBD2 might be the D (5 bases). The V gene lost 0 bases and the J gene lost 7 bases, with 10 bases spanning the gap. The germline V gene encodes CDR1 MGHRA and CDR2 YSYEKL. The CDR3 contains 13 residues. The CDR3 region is CASSQDGELEQYF. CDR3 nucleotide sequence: TGCGCCAGCAGCCAAGATGGGGAGTTGGAGCAGTACTTC.

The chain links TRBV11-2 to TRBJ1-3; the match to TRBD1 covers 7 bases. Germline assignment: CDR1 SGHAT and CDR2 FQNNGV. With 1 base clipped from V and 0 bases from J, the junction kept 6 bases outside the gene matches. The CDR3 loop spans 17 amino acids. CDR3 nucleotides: TGTGCCAGCAGCTTAGGGGGGACAGTTCGCTCTGGAAACACCATATATTTT. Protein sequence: CASSLGGTVRSGNTIYF. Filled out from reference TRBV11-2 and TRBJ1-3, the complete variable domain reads EAGVAQSPRYKIIEKRQSVAFWCNPISGHATLYWYQQILGQGPKLLIQFQNNGVVDDSQLPKDRFSAERLKGVDSTLKIQPAKLEDSAVYLCASSLGGTVRSGNTIYFGEGSWLTVV.

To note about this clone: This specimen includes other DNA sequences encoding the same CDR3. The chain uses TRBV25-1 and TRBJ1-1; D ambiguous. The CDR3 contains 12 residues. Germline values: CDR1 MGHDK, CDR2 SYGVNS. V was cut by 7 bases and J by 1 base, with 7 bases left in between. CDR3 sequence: CASKPGNTEAFF. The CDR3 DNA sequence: TGTGCCAGCAAACCGGGGAACACTGAAGCTTTCTTT.

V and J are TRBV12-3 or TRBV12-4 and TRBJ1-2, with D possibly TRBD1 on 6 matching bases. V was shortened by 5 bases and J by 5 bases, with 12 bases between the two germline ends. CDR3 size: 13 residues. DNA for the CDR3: TGTGCCAGCAGTCAGGACAGCCTTTATGGCTACACCTTC. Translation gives CASSQDSLYGYTF.

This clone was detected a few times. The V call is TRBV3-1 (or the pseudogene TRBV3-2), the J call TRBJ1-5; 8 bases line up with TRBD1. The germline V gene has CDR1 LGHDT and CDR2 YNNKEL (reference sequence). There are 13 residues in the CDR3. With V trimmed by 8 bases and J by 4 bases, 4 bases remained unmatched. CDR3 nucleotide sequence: TGTGCCAGCGGGGGACAGGAGAATCAGCCCCAGCATTTT. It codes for CASGGQENQPQHF.

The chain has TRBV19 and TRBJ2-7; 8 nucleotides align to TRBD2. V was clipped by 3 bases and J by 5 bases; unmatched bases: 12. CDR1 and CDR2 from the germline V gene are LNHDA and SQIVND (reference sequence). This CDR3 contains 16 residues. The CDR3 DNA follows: TGTGCCAGTAGTATGCGACGGAGCGGGAGTACCAACGAGCAGTACTTC. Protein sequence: CASSMRRSGSTNEQYF.

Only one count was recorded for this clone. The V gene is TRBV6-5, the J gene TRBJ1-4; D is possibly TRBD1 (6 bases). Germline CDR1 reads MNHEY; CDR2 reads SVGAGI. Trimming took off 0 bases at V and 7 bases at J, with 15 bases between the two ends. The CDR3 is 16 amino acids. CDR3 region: CASSYSFGGWGEKLFF. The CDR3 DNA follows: TGTGCCAGCAGTTACTCGTTTGGGGGCTGGGGTGAAAAACTGTTTTTT.

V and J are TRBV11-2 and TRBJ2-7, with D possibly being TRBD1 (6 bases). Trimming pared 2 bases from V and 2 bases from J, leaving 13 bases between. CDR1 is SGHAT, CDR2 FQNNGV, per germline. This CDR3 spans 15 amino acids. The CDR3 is CASSLTQGIPYEQYF. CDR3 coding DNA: TGTGCCAGCAGCTTAACACAGGGAATCCCCTACGAGCAGTACTTC.

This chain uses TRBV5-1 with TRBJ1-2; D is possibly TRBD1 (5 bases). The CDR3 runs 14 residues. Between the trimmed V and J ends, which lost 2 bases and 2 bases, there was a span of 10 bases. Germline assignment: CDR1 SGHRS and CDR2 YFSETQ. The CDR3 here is CASSFTGQNYGYTF. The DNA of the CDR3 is TGCGCCAGCAGCTTTACGGGGCAAAACTATGGCTACACCTTC.

The CDR3 region is CASSEVGDRGSGANVLTF. For the CDR3, the DNA is TGTGCCAGCAGTGAAGTGGGGGACAGGGGCTCTGGGGCCAACGTCCTGACTTTC. This rearrangement joins TRBV6-1 to TRBJ2-6; 10 bases fit TRBD1. CDR3 length: 18 residues. CDR1 MNHNS and CDR2 SASEGT come from the germline V gene. J was trimmed by 0 bases and V by 1 base; bases with no gene match: 3.

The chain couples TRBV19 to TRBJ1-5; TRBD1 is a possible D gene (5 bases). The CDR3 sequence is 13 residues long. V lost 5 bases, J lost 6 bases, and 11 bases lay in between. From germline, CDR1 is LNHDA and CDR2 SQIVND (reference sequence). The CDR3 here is CASSWRGGQPQHF. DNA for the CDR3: TGTGCCAGTAGTTGGAGGGGCGGTCAGCCCCAGCATTTT.

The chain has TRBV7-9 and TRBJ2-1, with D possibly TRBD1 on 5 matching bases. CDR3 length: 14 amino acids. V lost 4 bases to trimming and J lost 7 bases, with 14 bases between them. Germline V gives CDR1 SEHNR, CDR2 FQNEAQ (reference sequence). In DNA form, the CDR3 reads TGTGCCAGCAGCTCCATAAGGGGCCAAAATGAGCAGTTCTTC. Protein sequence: CASSSIRGQNEQFF.

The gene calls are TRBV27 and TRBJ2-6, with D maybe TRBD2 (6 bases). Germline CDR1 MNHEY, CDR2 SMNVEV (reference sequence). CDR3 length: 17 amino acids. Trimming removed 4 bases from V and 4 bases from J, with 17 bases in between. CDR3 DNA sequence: TGTGCCAGCAGTTATATCCCCTCGGGAGCCGGGGCCAACGTCCTGACTTTC. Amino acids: CASSYIPSGAGANVLTF. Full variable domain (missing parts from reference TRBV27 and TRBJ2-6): EAQVTQNPRYLITVTGKKLTVTCSQNMNHEYMSWYRQDPGLGLRQIYYSMNVEVTDKGDVPEGYKVSRKEKRNFPLILESPSPNQTSLYFCASSYIPSGAGANVLTFGAGSRLTVL.

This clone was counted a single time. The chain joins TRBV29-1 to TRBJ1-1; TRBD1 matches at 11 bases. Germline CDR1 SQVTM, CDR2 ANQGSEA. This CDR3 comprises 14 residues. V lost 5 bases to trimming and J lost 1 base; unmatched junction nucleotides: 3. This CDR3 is CSVRTGGANTEAFF. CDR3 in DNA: TGCAGCGTTCGGACAGGGGGCGCGAACACTGAAGCTTTCTTT.

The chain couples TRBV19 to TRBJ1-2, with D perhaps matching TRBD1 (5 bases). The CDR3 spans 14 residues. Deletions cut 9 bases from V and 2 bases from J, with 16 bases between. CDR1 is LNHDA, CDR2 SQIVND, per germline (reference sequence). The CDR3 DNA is TGTGCCAGCAGTGGGAACGGGGGGAACTATGGCTACACCTTC. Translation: CASSGNGGNYGYTF.

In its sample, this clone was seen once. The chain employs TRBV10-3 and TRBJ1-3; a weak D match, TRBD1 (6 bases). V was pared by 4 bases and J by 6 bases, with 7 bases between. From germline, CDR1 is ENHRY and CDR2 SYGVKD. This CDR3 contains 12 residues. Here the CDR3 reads CAISGGQNTIYF. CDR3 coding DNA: TGTGCCATCAGTGGGGGACAAAACACCATATATTTT.

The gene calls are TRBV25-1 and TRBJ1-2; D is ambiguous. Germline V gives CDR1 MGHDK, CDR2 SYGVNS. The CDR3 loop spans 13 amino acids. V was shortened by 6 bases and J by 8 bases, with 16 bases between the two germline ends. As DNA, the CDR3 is TGTGCCAGCAGCGACCCTGGTGGGTACGGCTACACCTTC. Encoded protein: CASSDPGGYGYTF.

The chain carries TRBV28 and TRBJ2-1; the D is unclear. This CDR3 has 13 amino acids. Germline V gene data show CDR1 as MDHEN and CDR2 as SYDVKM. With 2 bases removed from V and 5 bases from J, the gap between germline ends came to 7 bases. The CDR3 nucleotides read TGTGCCAGCAGTTTAGGTGGTCACAATGAGCAGTTCTTC. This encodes CASSLGGHNEQFF.

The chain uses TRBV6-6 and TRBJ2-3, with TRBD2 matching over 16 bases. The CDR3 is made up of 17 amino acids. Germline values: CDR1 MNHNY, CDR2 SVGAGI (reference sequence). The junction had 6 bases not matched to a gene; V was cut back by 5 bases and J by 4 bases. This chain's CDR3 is CASSRGLAGGVSDTQYF. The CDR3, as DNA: TGTGCCAGCAGTCGGGGACTAGCGGGAGGGGTCTCAGATACGCAGTATTTT.

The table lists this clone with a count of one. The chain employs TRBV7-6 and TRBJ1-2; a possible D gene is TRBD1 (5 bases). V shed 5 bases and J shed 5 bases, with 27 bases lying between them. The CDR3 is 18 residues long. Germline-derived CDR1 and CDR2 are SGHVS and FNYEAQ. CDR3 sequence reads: CASSPGAGLRGSGYGYTF. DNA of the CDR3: TGTGCCAGCAGCCCAGGTGCAGGGTTGAGGGGATCCGGATATGGCTACACCTTC.

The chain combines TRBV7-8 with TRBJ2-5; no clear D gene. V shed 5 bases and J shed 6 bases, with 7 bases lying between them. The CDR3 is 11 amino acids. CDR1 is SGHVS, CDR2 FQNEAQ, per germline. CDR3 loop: CASSQSQTQYF. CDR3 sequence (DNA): TGTGCCAGCAGCCAGAGTCAGACCCAGTACTTC. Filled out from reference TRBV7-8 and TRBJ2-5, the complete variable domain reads GAGVSQSPRYKVAKRGQDVALRCDPISGHVSLFWYQQALGQGPEFLTYFQNEAQLDKSGLPSDRFFAERPEGSVSTLKIQRTQQEDSAVYLCASSQSQTQYFGPGTRLLVL.

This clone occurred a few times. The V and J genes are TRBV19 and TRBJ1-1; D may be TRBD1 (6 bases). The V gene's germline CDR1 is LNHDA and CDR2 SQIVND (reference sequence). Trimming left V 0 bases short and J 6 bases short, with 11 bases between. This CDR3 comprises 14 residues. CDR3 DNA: TGTGCCAGTAGTATAGAGGGGGCTAGCGCTGAAGCTTTCTTT. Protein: CASSIEGASAEAFF.

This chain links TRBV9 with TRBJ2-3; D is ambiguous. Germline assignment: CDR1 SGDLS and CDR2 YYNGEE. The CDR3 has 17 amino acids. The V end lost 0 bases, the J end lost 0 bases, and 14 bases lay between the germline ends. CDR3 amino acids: CASSVVEWVTSTDTQYF. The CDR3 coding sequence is TGTGCCAGCAGCGTAGTGGAGTGGGTTACTAGCACAGATACGCAGTATTTT.

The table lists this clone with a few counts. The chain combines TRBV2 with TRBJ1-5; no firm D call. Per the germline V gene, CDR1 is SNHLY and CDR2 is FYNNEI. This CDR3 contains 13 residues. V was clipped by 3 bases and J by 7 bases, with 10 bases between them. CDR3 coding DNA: TGTGCCAGCAGTGATGGTGGACTACAGCCCCAGCATTTT. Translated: CASSDGGLQPQHF.

CDR3 protein: CASSLAFGGANEKLFF. In nucleotides, the CDR3 is TGCGCCAGCAGCTTGGCCTTCGGGGGGGCTAATGAAAAACTGTTTTTT. The chain carries TRBV5-1 and TRBJ1-4; D perhaps matches TRBD1 (5 bases). Germline CDR1 is SGHRS and CDR2 is YFSETQ. The CDR3 loop spans 16 amino acids. V lost 0 bases, J lost 3 bases, and 12 bases lay in between.

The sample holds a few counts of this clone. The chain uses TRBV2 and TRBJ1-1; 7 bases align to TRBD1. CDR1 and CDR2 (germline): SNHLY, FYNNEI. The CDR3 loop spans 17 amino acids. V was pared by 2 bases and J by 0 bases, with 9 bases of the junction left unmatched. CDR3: CASSETWGQTMNTEAFF. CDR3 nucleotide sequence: TGTGCCAGCAGTGAAACCTGGGGACAGACCATGAACACTGAAGCTTTCTTT.

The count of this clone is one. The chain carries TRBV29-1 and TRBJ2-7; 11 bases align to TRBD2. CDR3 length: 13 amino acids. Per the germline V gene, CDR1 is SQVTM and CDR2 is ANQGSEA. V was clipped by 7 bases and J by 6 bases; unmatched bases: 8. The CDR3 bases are TGCAGCGCCACCACTAGCGGGAGAAGCGAGCAGTACTTC. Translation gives CSATTSGRSEQYF.

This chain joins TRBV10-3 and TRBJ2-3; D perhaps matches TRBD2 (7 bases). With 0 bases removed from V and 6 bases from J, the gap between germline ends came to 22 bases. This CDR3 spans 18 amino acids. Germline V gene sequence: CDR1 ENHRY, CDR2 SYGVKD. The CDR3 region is CAISESEGGLVGLDTQYF. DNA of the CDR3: TGTGCCATCAGTGAGTCGGAGGGGGGGCTAGTTGGTCTGGATACGCAGTATTTT.